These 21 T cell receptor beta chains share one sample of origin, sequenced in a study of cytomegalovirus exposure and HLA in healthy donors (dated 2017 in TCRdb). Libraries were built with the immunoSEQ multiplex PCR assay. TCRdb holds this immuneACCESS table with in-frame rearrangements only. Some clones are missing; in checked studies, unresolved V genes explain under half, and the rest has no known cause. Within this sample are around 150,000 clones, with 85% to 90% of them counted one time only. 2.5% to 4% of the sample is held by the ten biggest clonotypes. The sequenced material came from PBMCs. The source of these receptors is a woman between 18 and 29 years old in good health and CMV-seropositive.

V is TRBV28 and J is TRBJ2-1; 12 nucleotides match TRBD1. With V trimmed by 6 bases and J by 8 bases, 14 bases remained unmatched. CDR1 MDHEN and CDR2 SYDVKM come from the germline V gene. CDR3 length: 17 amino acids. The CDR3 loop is CASSDYSGQGARDEQFF. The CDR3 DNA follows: TGTGCCAGCAGCGACTACTCGGGACAGGGGGCGCGGGATGAGCAGTTCTTC.

The CDR3 coding sequence is TGCGCCAGCTTACTAGCGGGGGGGAACAATGAGCAGTTCTTC. This sequence encodes CASLLAGGNNEQFF. The chain is built from TRBV10-2 and TRBJ2-1, with 13 bases aligning to TRBD2. V trimming: 8 bases; J trimming: 5 bases; junction bases outside the gene matches: 3. CDR3 length: 14 amino acids. Germline values: CDR1 WSHSY, CDR2 SAAADI.

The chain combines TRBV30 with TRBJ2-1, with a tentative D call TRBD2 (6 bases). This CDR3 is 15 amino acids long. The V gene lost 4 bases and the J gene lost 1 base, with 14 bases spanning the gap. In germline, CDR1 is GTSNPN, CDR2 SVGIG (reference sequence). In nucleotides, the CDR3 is TGTGCCTGGACATGGCGGGACTCTTCCTACAATGAGCAGTTCTTC. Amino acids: CAWTWRDSSYNEQFF.

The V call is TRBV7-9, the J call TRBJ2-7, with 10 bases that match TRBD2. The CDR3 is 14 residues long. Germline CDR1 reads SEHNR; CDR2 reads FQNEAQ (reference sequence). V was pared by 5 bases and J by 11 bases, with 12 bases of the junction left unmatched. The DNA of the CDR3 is TGTGCCAGCAGCCCCCTTCCTAGCGGGGGACCGGAGTACTTC. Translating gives CASSPLPSGGPEYF.

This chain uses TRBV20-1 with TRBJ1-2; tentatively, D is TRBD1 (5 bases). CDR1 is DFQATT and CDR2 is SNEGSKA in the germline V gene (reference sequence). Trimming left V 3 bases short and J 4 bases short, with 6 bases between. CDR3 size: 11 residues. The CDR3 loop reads CSASDSYGYTF. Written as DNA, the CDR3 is TGCAGTGCTAGCGACAGCTATGGCTACACCTTC.

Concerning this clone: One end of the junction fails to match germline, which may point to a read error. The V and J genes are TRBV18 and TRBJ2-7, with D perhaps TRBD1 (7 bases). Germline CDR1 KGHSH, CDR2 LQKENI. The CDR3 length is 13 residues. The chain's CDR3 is CASSPTQGQGEDF. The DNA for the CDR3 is TGTGCCAGCTCACCGACCCAGGGGCAGGGGGAGGACTTC. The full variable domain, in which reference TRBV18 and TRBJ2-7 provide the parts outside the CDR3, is NAGVMQNPRHLVRRRGQEARLRCSPMKGHSHVYWYRQLPEEGLKFMVYLQKENIIDESGMPKERFSAEFPKEGPSILRIQQVVRGDSAAYFCASSPTQGQGEDFGPGTRLTVT.

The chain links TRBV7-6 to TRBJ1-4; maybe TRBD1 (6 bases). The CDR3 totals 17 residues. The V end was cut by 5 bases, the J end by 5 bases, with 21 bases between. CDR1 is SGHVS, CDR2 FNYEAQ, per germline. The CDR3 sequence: CASSRTVPHNLNEKLFF. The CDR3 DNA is TGTGCCAGCAGCCGGACAGTTCCCCACAACTTAAATGAAAAACTGTTTTTT.

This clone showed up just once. In DNA, the CDR3 is TGTGCCAGTAGTACCGAACTGGACAGGGCTGAGCGGTATAGCAATCAGCCCCAGCATTTT. It yields the protein CASSTELDRAERYSNQPQHF. This chain joins TRBV19 and TRBJ1-5; 8 bases map to TRBD1. Germline lookup yields CDR1 LNHDA and CDR2 SQIVND (reference sequence). With 4 bases clipped from V and 0 bases from J, the junction kept 17 bases outside the gene matches. The CDR3 is 20 residues long. Together with reference TRBV19 and TRBJ1-5, the CDR3 gives the full variable domain: DGGITQSPKYLFRKEGQNVTLSCEQNLNHDAMYWYRQDPGQGLRLIYYSQIVNDFQKGDIAEGYSVSREKKESFPLTVTSAQKNPTAFYLCASSTELDRAERYSNQPQHFGDGTRLSIL.

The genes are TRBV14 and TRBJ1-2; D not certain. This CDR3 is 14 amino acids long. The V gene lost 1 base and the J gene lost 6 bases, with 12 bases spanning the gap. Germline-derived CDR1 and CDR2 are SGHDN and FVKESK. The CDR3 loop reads CASSQVRDLNGYTF. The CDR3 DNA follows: TGTGCCAGCAGCCAAGTTCGGGATTTGAATGGCTACACCTTC.

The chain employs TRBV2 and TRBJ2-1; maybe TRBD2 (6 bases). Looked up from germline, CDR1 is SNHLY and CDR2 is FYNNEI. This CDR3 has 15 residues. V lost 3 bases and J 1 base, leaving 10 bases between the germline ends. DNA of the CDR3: TGTGCCAGCAGTGACGGGGGAGAGTCCTACAATGAGCAGTTCTTC. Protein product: CASSDGGESYNEQFF.

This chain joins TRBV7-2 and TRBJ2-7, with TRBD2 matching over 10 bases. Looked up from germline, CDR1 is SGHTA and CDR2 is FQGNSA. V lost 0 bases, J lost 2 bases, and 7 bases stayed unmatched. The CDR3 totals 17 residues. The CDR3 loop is CASSLAGTSGIPYEQYF. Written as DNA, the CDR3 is TGTGCCAGCAGCTTAGCGGGCACTAGCGGGATACCCTACGAGCAGTACTTC.

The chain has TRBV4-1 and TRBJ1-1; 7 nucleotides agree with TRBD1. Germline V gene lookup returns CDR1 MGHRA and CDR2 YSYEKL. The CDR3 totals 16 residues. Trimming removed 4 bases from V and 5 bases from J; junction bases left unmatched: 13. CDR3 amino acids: CASSLSHNDRETEAFF. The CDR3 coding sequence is TGCGCCAGCAGCCTATCCCACAACGACAGGGAGACTGAAGCTTTCTTT.

For the CDR3, the DNA is TGTGCCAGCAGCTTACGCGAAGCCAAAAACATTCAGTACTTC. Its protein is CASSLREAKNIQYF. The rearrangement uses TRBV11-2 and TRBJ2-4; no definite D call. CDR3 length equals 14 residues. Germline CDR1 and CDR2: SGHAT and FQNNGV. V was cut by 2 bases and J by 0 bases, with 5 bases left in between.

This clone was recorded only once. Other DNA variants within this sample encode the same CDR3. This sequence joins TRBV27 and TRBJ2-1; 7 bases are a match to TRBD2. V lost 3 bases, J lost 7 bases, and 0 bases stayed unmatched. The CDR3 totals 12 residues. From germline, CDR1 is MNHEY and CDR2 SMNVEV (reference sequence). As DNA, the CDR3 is TGTGCCAGCAGTTTGGGGGGGAATGAGCAGTTCTTC. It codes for CASSLGGNEQFF.

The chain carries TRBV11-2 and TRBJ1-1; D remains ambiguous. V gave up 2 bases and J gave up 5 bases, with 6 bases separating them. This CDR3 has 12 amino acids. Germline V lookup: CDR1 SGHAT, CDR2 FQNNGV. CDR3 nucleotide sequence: TGTGCCAGCAGCTTACAGGTTACTGAAGCTTTCTTT. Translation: CASSLQVTEAFF.

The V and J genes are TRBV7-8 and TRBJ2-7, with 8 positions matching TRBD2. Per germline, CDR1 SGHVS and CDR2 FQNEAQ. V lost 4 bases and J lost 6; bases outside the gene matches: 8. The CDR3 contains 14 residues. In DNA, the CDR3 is TGTGCCAGCAGCTGGCGGGAGGCCGCCCTCGAGCAGTACTTC. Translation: CASSWREAALEQYF. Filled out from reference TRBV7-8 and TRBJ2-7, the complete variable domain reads GAGVSQSPRYKVAKRGQDVALRCDPISGHVSLFWYQQALGQGPEFLTYFQNEAQLDKSGLPSDRFFAERPEGSVSTLKIQRTQQEDSAVYLCASSWREAALEQYFGPGTRLTVT.

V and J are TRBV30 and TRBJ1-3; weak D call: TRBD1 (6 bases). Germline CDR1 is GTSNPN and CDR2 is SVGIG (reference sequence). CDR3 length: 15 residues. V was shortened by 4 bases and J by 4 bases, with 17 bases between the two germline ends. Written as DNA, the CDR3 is TGTGCCTGGAACTTAGGGGGGGCGCGAGGAAACACCATATATTTT. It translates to CAWNLGGARGNTIYF.

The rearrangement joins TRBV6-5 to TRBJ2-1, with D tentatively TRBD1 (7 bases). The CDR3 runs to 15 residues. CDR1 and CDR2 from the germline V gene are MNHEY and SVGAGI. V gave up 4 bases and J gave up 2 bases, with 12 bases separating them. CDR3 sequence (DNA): TGTGCCAGCAGTTCACCCAGGGGGGCCTACAATGAGCAGTTCTTC. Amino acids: CASSSPRGAYNEQFF.

The CDR3 coding sequence is TGTGCCAGCCGTGGACTAGCGGGAGGGCCCGGCACCGGGGAGCTGTTTTTT. Residues: CASRGLAGGPGTGELFF. V and J are TRBV6-1 and TRBJ2-2; 15 bases are shared with TRBD2. Looked up from germline, CDR1 is MNHNS and CDR2 is SASEGT. The CDR3 extends over 17 amino acids. V trimming: 8 bases; J trimming: 4 bases; junction bases outside the gene matches: 8.

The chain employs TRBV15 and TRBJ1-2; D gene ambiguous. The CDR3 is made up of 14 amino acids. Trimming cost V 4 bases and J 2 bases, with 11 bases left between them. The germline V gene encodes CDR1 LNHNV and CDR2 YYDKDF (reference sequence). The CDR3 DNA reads TGTGCCACCAGCAACGACGGGGTGAACTATGGCTACACCTTC. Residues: CATSNDGVNYGYTF.

CDR3 in DNA: TGTGCCAGCAGCTTAGATCCGGGGGGCAGGGAAAAACTGTTTTTT. Protein: CASSLDPGGREKLFF. The chain carries TRBV11-3 and TRBJ1-4; weak D call: TRBD1 (6 bases). From germline, CDR1 is SGHNT and CDR2 YENEEA. CDR3 size: 15 residues. The ends were cut back, 0 bases at V and 8 bases at J, with 13 bases in the middle.